Each of the 9 T cell receptor beta chains below was sequenced from the same sample in a study of blood T cell repertoires in COVID-19 (dated by TCRdb to the early 2020s). The protocol used for the library was the immunoSEQ multiplex PCR assay. TCRdb holds this immuneACCESS table with in-frame rearrangements only. Some clones are missing; in checked studies, unresolved V genes explain under half, and the rest has no known cause. Within this sample are about 320,000 clones, with over 75% of them counted one time only. About 5% of the sample lies in the top ten. What was sequenced was PBMCs or T cells enriched from blood (not recorded which). Receptors originate from a man aged 25 to 40 who had recovered from COVID-19.

V is TRBV19 and J is TRBJ2-3; tentative D call: TRBD2 (7 bases). CDR3 length: 16 amino acids. Germline CDR1 and CDR2: LNHDA and SQIVND (reference sequence). V was cut by 5 bases and J by 4 bases, with 19 bases left in between. CDR3: CASSPHRGGAPDTQYF. CDR3 DNA: TGTGCCAGTAGTCCTCATCGTGGGGGGGCACCAGATACGCAGTATTTT.

The V call is TRBV16, the J call TRBJ1-5, with unresolved D. The CDR3 length is 13 residues. Trimming removed 4 bases from V and 0 bases from J, with 4 bases in between. Germline CDR1 and CDR2: KGHSY and FQNENV. For the CDR3, the DNA is TGTGCCAGCAGCCCTTCTAGCAATCAGCCCCAGCATTTT. It is translated as CASSPSSNQPQHF.

This chain links TRBV5-6 with TRBJ2-7, with 10 bases matching TRBD1. Losses at the gene ends were 4 bases for V and 5 bases for J; bases not matched to a gene: 9. Germline V gene data show CDR1 as SGHDT and CDR2 as YYEEEE. The CDR3 is 15 residues long. CDR3 in amino acids: CASSPLGQGNDEQYF. The DNA for the CDR3 is TGTGCCAGCAGCCCCCTGGGACAGGGGAACGACGAGCAGTACTTC.

Note on this clone: A read error may account for a junction end that differs from germline. V gene TRBV30 combines with J gene TRBJ1-1; 8 bases fit TRBD1. Germline CDR1 is GTSNPN and CDR2 is SVGIG (reference sequence). This CDR3 comprises 14 residues. CDR3 sequence (DNA): TGTGCCTGGAGGGACAGGGTGAGGGACACTGAAGCCCTCTTT. This gives the protein CAWRDRVRDTEALF.

The chain couples TRBV4-2 to TRBJ2-5; 7 bases fit TRBD2. The V gene's germline CDR1 is LGHNA and CDR2 YNFKEQ. The V and J ends lost 0 bases and 4 bases, in that order; junction bases with no gene match: 5. The CDR3 loop spans 15 amino acids. The CDR3 is CASSQENTGGETQYF. The CDR3 bases are TGTGCCAGCAGCCAAGAAAACACGGGGGGAGAGACCCAGTACTTC.

The J gene is TRBJ1-1, the V gene TRBV2; D possibly corresponds to TRBD1 (5 bases). CDR1 is SNHLY, CDR2 FYNNEI, per germline. This CDR3 spans 16 amino acids. V lost 1 base and J lost 1, with 13 bases in between. CDR3 sequence: CASSEEGPRANTEAFF. DNA for the CDR3: TGTGCCAGCAGTGAAGAGGGCCCCAGGGCGAACACTGAAGCTTTCTTT.

This chain uses TRBV2 with TRBJ2-2; D is ambiguous. V lost 2 bases, J lost 5 bases, and 6 bases lay in between. Germline-derived CDR1 and CDR2 are SNHLY and FYNNEI. The CDR3 extends over 13 amino acids. The CDR3 nucleotides read TGTGCCAGCAGTGAAACGGTTACCGGGGAGCTGTTTTTT. This translates into CASSETVTGELFF.

The rearrangement joins TRBV5-1 to TRBJ2-7; 8 nucleotides line up with TRBD2. The J segment lost 2 bases and the V segment lost 5 bases, leaving 6 bases of the junction unmatched. CDR3 length: 14 residues. Germline V gives CDR1 SGHRS, CDR2 YFSETQ. The CDR3 here is CASRDPGRAYEQYF. CDR3 sequence (DNA): TGCGCCAGCAGGGATCCCGGGAGGGCCTACGAGCAGTACTTC.

This clone was seen once. The V call is TRBV10-2, the J call TRBJ2-3, with D perhaps TRBD2 (5 bases). The V gene lost 2 bases and the J gene lost 1 base, with 13 bases spanning the gap. The CDR3 runs 16 residues. Germline loops: CDR1 WSHSY, CDR2 SAAADI. The CDR3 sequence is CASSEPSGTGTDTQYF. Here the CDR3 DNA reads TGCGCCAGCAGTGAGCCCAGCGGTACCGGCACAGATACGCAGTATTTT.